Listed below are T cell receptor beta chains from one sample, sequenced in a study of identical twins. TCRdb reprocessed the 5' RACE reads via MiXCR and lists one record per CDR3 protein. Among some 270,000 distinct CDR3 sequences listed, about 8.5% were seen once. The data also belong to a second study, concerning yellow fever vaccine responses in identical twins.

Sequenced: CD8+ T cells sorted from blood. Source of these receptors: a young woman in good health. Both conserved end residues are part of each CDR3. A D gene is named only where the DNA matches it firmly. Some rows have no size entry. The others give once, few or many, or a class for an expanded clone.

j_call cdr3_length v_call clone_size d_call cdr3_aa cdr3_nt
TRBJ2-5 10 TRBV29-1 few . CSVQQETQYF TGCAGCGTCCAGCAAGAGACCCAGTACTTC
TRBJ2-3 13 TRBV3-1 . . CASNHGRDDTQYF TGTGCCAGCAACCACGGAAGAGACGATACGCAGTATTTT
TRBJ2-1 16 TRBV6-2/TRBV6-3 . TRBD2 CASSYPASGDYNEQFF TGTGCCAGCAGTTATCCGGCTAGCGGGGACTACAATGAGCAGTTCTTC
TRBJ2-5 13 TRBV6-1 few . CASSGQGGETQYF TGTGCCAGCAGTGGACAGGGAGGAGAGACCCAGTACTTC
TRBJ2-3 16 TRBV7-9 few . CASSLATASLGDTQYF TGTGCCAGCAGCTTAGCAACCGCCTCCCTGGGGGATACGCAGTATTTT
TRBJ2-7 15 TRBV7-9 many . CASSLADRSSYEQYF TGTGCCAGCAGCTTAGCAGACAGGAGCTCCTACGAGCAGTACTTC
TRBJ1-1 14 TRBV4-1 many . CASSQGEAITEAFF TGCGCCAGCAGCCAAGGGGAGGCAATCACTGAAGCTTTCTTT
TRBJ1-6 15 TRBV6-1 few . CASSEFGGSNSPLHF TGTGCCAGCAGTGAATTTGGAGGCTCAAATTCACCCCTCCACTTT
TRBJ2-7 14 TRBV5-8 few . CASSLEWPTYEQYF TGTGCCAGCAGCTTGGAGTGGCCGACCTACGAGCAGTACTTC
TRBJ2-7 17 TRBV4-1 many . CASSPLGGVISRGEQYF TGCGCCAGCAGCCCCCTAGGGGGAGTGATTTCTCGGGGCGAGCAGTACTTC
TRBJ1-5 15 TRBV3-1 few . CASSQASGVSQPQHF TGTGCCAGCAGCCAAGCTTCGGGGGTTAGTCAGCCCCAGCATTTT
TRBJ2-2 15 TRBV6-2/TRBV6-3 many . CASSYSYTNTGELFF TGTGCCAGCAGTTACTCCTACACGAACACCGGGGAGCTGTTTTTT
TRBJ1-6 11 TRBV25-1 few . CASSELGPLHF TGTGCCAGCAGTGAATTAGGGCCCCTCCACTTT
TRBJ2-3 15 TRBV27 . TRBD2 CASSLSPGGVDTQYF TGTGCCAGCAGTTTATCGCCGGGGGGGGTAGATACGCAGTATTTT
TRBJ2-5 13 TRBV7-9 many . CASSSPWGETQYF TGTGCCAGCAGCTCCCCCTGGGGGGAGACCCAGTACTTC
TRBJ2-3 15 TRBV12-3/TRBV12-4 many . CASSLIGGRTDTQYF TGTGCCAGCAGTTTAATCGGGGGTCGCACAGATACGCAGTATTTT